These T cell receptor beta chains were read from a single sample in a study of cytomegalovirus exposure and HLA in healthy donors. Profiling relied on immunoSEQ multiplex PCR, and the TCRdb table lists in-frame clones only, not all of them. The sample contains about 160,000 clones, 70% to 90% of which appear only once. The specimen was PBMCs. These receptors were taken from a woman under 40 in good health and CMV-seropositive. CDR3s include the opening cysteine and the closing phenylalanine or tryptophan. The D gene is left open where the match is weak. Some rows have no size entry. The others give once, few or many, or a class for an expanded clone.

CDR3 length,D gene,V gene,J gene,clone size,CDR3 DNA,CDR3 protein
14,NA,TRBV7-3,TRBJ2-1,few,TGTGCCAGCAGCTTAAGCCGGGTTGAAAATGAGCAGTTCTTC,CASSLSRVENEQFF
11,TRBD1,TRBV29-1,TRBJ1-2,NA,TGCAGCACCCGGGACAGCTATGGCTACACCTTC,CSTRDSYGYTF
15,NA,TRBV18,TRBJ1-5,NA,TGTGCCAGCTCAAACATGCAGGGCCCCAATCAGCCCCAGCATTTT,CASSNMQGPNQPQHF
19,TRBD1,TRBV28,TRBJ2-1,NA,TGTGCCAGCAGTTTCGCCCTGGGCCGGGCCAGGGGGAATTACAATGAGCAGTTCTTC,CASSFALGRARGNYNEQFF
18,TRBD1,TRBV10-3,TRBJ2-3,once,TGTGCCATCAGCGGACAGGGCCCTACTCTCTCTAGCACAGATACGCAGTATTTT,CAISGQGPTLSSTDTQYF
15,NA,TRBV4-2,TRBJ1-3,NA,TGTGCCAGCAGCCAAGAGTTTCGCTCTGGAAACACCATATATTTT,CASSQEFRSGNTIYF
15,TRBD1,TRBV9,TRBJ1-4,NA,TGTGCCAGCAGCCGTAGCCCCAGGGGGCGCGAAAAACTGTTTTTT,CASSRSPRGREKLFF
15,NA,TRBV27,TRBJ2-1,few,TGTGCCAGCAGTTTATCGCCAGATCCCTACAATGAGCAGTTCTTC,CASSLSPDPYNEQFF
15,TRBD1,TRBV2,TRBJ1-5,NA,TGTGCCAGCAGTTGGAACAGGGGTAACAATCAGCCCCAGCATTTT,CASSWNRGNNQPQHF
11,NA,TRBV29-1,TRBJ2-7,NA,TGCAGCGTTACGGAGACCTACGAGCAGTACTTC,CSVTETYEQYF
14,TRBD1,TRBV18,TRBJ2-7,NA,TGTGCCAGCTCCCACGGACAGGGCGACTACGAGCAGTACTTC,CASSHGQGDYEQYF
14,TRBD1,TRBV6-6,TRBJ2-7,NA,TGTGCCAGCAGAGACAGGGCTTATTCCTACGAGCAGTACTTC,CASRDRAYSYEQYF
13,NA,TRBV2,TRBJ2-1,NA,TGTGCCAGCAGCGGCGAGGGATGGGATGAGCAGTTCTTC,CASSGEGWDEQFF
15,NA,TRBV7-9,TRBJ2-2,NA,TGTGCCAGCAGCCGCGCCGGACTGACTACCGGGGAGCTGTTTTTT,CASSRAGLTTGELFF
15,NA,TRBV6-6,TRBJ1-5,few,TGTGCCAGCAGTTACGGACAGAGGGACGGTCAGCCCCAGCATTTT,CASSYGQRDGQPQHF
13,TRBD1,TRBV7-3,TRBJ2-5,NA,TGTGCCAGCAGCCCAGGACAGGGGGAGACCCAGTACTTC,CASSPGQGETQYF